This T cell receptor beta chain was found in a study of identical twins. This clonotype was seen more than once but under ten times. The antigen remains unidentified. General study points: Out-of-frame alpha sequences shared by twins were enriched for low generation probability. Beta out-of-frame sequences showed weaker excess twin sharing.

The CDR3 runs to 14 residues. Germline V gives CDR1 MNHNS, CDR2 SASEGT. The junction had 3 bases not matched to a gene; V was cut back by 7 bases and J by 0 bases. Every donor was a healthy Caucasian. Using its own MiXCR run on the 5' RACE reads, TCRdb lists one record per CDR3 protein. This table has 400,000 to 500,000 distinct CDR3 sequences, roughly an eighth appearing once. This sample was also put to use in a study of yellow fever vaccine responses in identical twins. From that paper: Reportedly, twins' vaccine T cell responses looked partly convergent and partly personalized.

The sample consisted of CD4+ T cells sorted from blood. The TCR originated in a woman aged 18-35 years in good health. The chain has TRBV6-1 and TRBJ2-7; 10 bases agree with TRBD2. The CDR3 sequence is CASKLAGHSYEQYF. For the CDR3, the DNA is TGTGCCAGCAAACTAGCGGGACACTCCTACGAGCAGTACTTC.